This T cell receptor (beta chain) emerged from a study of T cell changes during pregnancy in multiple sclerosis. Only in-frame clones appear in the TCRdb table, and some are missing; sequencing was by immunoSEQ multiplex PCR. The table shows 85,000 to 120,000 clones, with 92% occurring only once. V shed 5 bases and J 6 bases; nucleotides not matched to a gene: 6. Germline V gives CDR1 MGHDK, CDR2 SYGVNS. This CDR3 has 14 residues. This clonotype originated in a female donor with multiple sclerosis, enrolled in a pregnancy study. This sample comprised peripheral blood, obtained after pregnancy. This chain joins TRBV25-1 and TRBJ1-5, with 8 bases aligning to TRBD1. DNA for the CDR3: TGTGCCAGCAGTTCAACAGGGGGTCCTCAGCCCCAGCATTTT. Its protein product is CASSSTGGPQPQHF.